This T cell receptor (beta chain) emerged from a study of blood T cell repertoires in COVID-19. Whole-study context: Nucleic acid was either cDNA or gDNA, and it came from T cells, B-cell-depleted T cells, or PBMCs.

Per the germline V gene, CDR1 is MNHEY and CDR2 is SMNVEV (reference sequence). V was trimmed by 5 bases and J by 2 bases, leaving 4 bases between them. This CDR3 region has 11 residues. Profiling relied on immunoSEQ multiplex PCR, and the TCRdb table lists in-frame clones only, not all of them. This sample has around 240,000 clones, with roughly 88% found just once. This chain connects TRBV27 to TRBJ2-7; no clear D gene. Sample: PBMCs or T cells enriched from blood (not recorded which). The clonotype comes from a woman aged 45-65 years who had recovered from COVID-19. In DNA form, the CDR3 reads TGTGCCAGCAGTCCAGCCTACGAGCAGTACTTC. It translates to CASSPAYEQYF.